This T cell receptor (beta chain) appears in the sequencing data of a study of read filtering for tumor transcriptome and immune sequencing (dated by TCRdb to the early 2020s). Background for the entire study: The cohort had around 18 male and 14 female patients with a mean age of roughly 70 years, ranging from 47 to 80. One of the main goals was to work out a read-filtering strategy for immune repertoire data, in particular whether clonotypes backed by only a single read should be removed. By revised international staging, eight or nine patients were R-ISS I, fewer than 20 were R-ISS II and roughly 7 were R-ISS III. Per sample, about 4.05 to 11 million TCR-region mapped reads were obtained with IR-seq, compared with only about 85 to 1,400 with RNA-seq. Using the same bone marrow samples, the study compared TCR repertoires obtained by targeted immune repertoire sequencing with those obtained by bulk whole-transcriptome sequencing. After DNase treatment, whole-transcriptome libraries were prepared with the TruSeq RNA Access Library Prep Kit. What the study reported, not specific to this receptor: Single-read clonotypes made up roughly 82% of clonotypes but 3% to 3.5% of total reads in IR-seq, and over 65% of clonotypes and roughly 45% of reads in RNA-seq. Rather than purified T cells, the sorted CD138-negative fraction was a mixed bone marrow immune population. The correlation between IR-seq and RNA-seq shared clonotype proportions rose when single-read clonotypes were removed. Clonotypes were captured by IR-seq at much higher depth and more reliably than by RNA-seq, and smaller IR-seq throughput was sufficient for identification of most shared clonotypes.

This clonotype was counted many times. Its target antigen remains unknown. Base qualities are not recorded, but no much larger clone differs from it by a single base. Every patient had bone marrow sampled at the time of active disease. Isolation of bone marrow mononuclear cells was performed by Ficoll-Hypaque density gradient centrifugation. To remove myeloma plasma cells, the cells were labeled with CD138 magnetic microbeads on a MACS separator, and CD138-negative cells were then collected by negative selection. Flow cytometry with CD138 antibodies on an Attune NxT was used to check how pure the isolated cells were. Total RNA was extracted with TRIzol reagent and quantified with a NanoDrop spectrophotometer. For each patient, paired RNA-seq and IR-seq were run on the CD138-negative bone marrow sample from that patient. V gives up 0 bases and J gives up 0 bases, and the segment between their germline ends measures 5 bases. CDR1 and CDR2, looked up from the germline V gene, are SGHRS and YFSETQ. The CDR3 measures 14 amino acids from cysteine to phenylalanine. CDR3 DNA is the only sequence kept; it has 42 bases, read in frame from the first base.

The Immunoverse kit was used to build TCR libraries from 400 ng RNA, with molecular barcoded adaptors covering alpha/delta and beta/gamma chains. The same RNA used for transcriptome sequencing was used for TCR library preparation. TCR libraries were sequenced on an Illumina HiSeq 4000 with 2 x 150 cycles. The authors' pipeline ran thus. Using MiXCR, which included quality filtering and error correction, TCR reads were aligned to human V, D, J and C references and then assembled into CDR3 clonotypes. The tcR package in R was used for analysis of clonotype counts and gene usage diversity. Raw mapping reads were checked after the RNA-seq reads had been mapped by STAR aligner version 2.5.3a onto the human GRCh37 genome. IR-seq fastq files were randomly downsampled with Seqtk 1.3 to test the effect of sequencing depth on detected clonotypes. TCRdb itself trimmed the public reads at Q25 with fastp, ran MiXCR and retained productive beta chains. Rows with one shared CDR3 protein collapse into an entry with the most common genes and DNA. The V and J calls follow TCRdb's processing rather than the paper's. This sample gives 20,000 to 25,000 distinct CDR3 sequences in total; roughly 20% of them show up just once. Clones ranked in the top ten supply roughly 17% of the sample.

The receptor chain draws on TRBV5-1 and TRBJ2-3, with no confident D gene call. The receptor comes from a donor aged 40 or over with multiple myeloma. Source material: a population of CD138-negative cells sorted from bone marrow. This specimen's cell subset or site label, interpreted: bone marrow mononuclear cells depleted of CD138+ plasma/myeloma cells by negative magnetic selection. Read as DNA, the sequence is TGCGCCAGCAGCTTGGGTGATAGCACAGATACGCAGTATTTT. This codes for CASSLGDSTDTQYF.